Listed below are T cell receptor beta chains from one sample, sequenced in a study of T cell responses to AZD1222 COVID-19 vaccine. Method: immunoSEQ multiplex PCR; TCRdb's copy keeps in-frame clones and lacks some. In the table there are approximately 150,000 clones, 93% of which are singletons. Sequenced material: peripheral blood, taken on day 0 of MenACWY control vaccination. The receptors stem from an adult in good health. The CDR3 runs from the conserved cysteine through the conserved F or W. Each record gives: V gene, clone size, J gene, D gene, CDR3 protein, CDR3 DNA. A D gene is named only where the DNA matches it firmly. A row's size may be missing; if present it is once, few, many or a size class.

>TRBV4-3|NA|TRBJ2-3|NA
CASSQVHGFKSTDTQYF
TGCGCCAGCAGCCAAGTCCACGGATTTAAAAGCACAGATACGCAGTATTTT
>TRBV5-4|NA|TRBJ2-1|TRBD2
CASSLELAGRNEQFF
TGTGCCAGCAGCTTGGAACTAGCGGGACGCAATGAGCAGTTCTTC
>TRBV18|NA|TRBJ1-2|TRBD1
CASSPPGQGDYGYTF
TGTGCCAGCTCACCACCGGGACAGGGGGACTATGGCTACACCTTC
>TRBV14|NA|TRBJ1-1|NA
CASSQGFAGLNTEAFF
TGTGCCAGCAGCCAAGGGTTTGCCGGGTTGAACACTGAAGCTTTCTTT
>TRBV2|once|TRBJ2-3|TRBD2
CASKGVAGRPLSTDTQYF
TGTGCCAGCAAAGGAGTAGCGGGAAGGCCTCTTAGCACAGATACGCAGTATTTT
>TRBV16|NA|TRBJ1-1|NA
CASSPGGRDTEAFF
TGTGCCAGCAGCCCCGGGGGGAGGGACACTGAAGCTTTCTTT
>TRBV10-1|few|TRBJ2-7|TRBD2
CASSTSGDYEQYF
TGCGCCAGTTCGACTAGCGGGGACTACGAGCAGTACTTC
>TRBV18|once|TRBJ1-5|TRBD1
CASSPGQAMNQPQHF
TGTGCCAGCTCACCAGGACAGGCCATGAATCAGCCCCAGCATTTT
>TRBV19|NA|TRBJ2-5|NA
CASSIKSWAVQETQYF
TGTGCCAGTAGTATTAAATCGTGGGCAGTACAAGAGACCCAGTACTTC
>TRBV4-3|NA|TRBJ1-6|NA
CASSQGSGGEGSPLHF
TGCGCCAGCAGCCAAGGGTCCGGGGGCGAAGGTTCACCCCTCCACTTT
>TRBV10-3|NA|TRBJ2-2|NA
CAIRITGTNTGELFF
TGTGCCATCAGGATTACAGGGACGAACACCGGGGAGCTGTTTTTT
>TRBV3-1/TRBV3-2|NA|TRBJ1-5|NA
CASSQEGPRSGAGNQPQHF
TGTGCCAGCAGCCAAGAAGGCCCCCGGTCGGGCGCTGGCAATCAGCCCCAGCATTTT